These 11 T cell receptor beta chains were all obtained from the same sample, sequenced in a study of radiotherapy plus CTLA-4 blockade in lung cancer. The data were produced by immunoSEQ multiplex PCR, yet TCRdb's version contains in-frame clones alone and is incomplete. The table includes approximately 81,000 clones, over 70% detected once. Specimen: peripheral blood, collected from a patient treated with radiotherapy plus ipilimumab. The receptors derive from a human donor with non-small cell lung cancer who had a partial response to radiotherapy plus ipilimumab. Some clones in this sample may be carry-over from other donors' samples.

The V and J genes are TRBV5-5 and TRBJ1-2; 9 bases map to TRBD1. V gave up 7 bases and J gave up 0 bases; unmatched junction bases: 7. Germline V gives CDR1 SGHKS, CDR2 YYEKEE (reference sequence). The CDR3 contains 15 residues. The CDR3 bases are TGTGCCAGCTCCCCCACAGGGGGCTCTAACTATGGCTACACCTTC. Amino acid sequence: CASSPTGGSNYGYTF. Drawing the rest from reference TRBV5-5 and TRBJ1-2, the complete variable domain is DAGVTQSPTHLIKTRGQQVTLRCSPISGHKSVSWYQQVLGQGPQFIFQYYEKEERGRGNFPDRFSARQFPNYSSELNVNALLLGDSALYLCASSPTGGSNYGYTFGSGTRLTVV.

The chain employs TRBV2 and TRBJ2-7, with D tentatively TRBD1 (5 bases). This CDR3 contains 12 residues. Per germline, CDR1 SNHLY and CDR2 FYNNEI. The germline V and J ends were trimmed by 6 bases and 7 bases, with 13 bases remaining between them. In DNA, the CDR3 is TGTGCCAGCAGACCTACAGGAAGGGAGCAGTACTTC. As protein: CASRPTGREQYF.

The chain is built from TRBV6-5 and TRBJ1-2; 8 bases are shared with TRBD1. CDR3 size: 16 residues. Losses at the gene ends were 3 bases for V and 8 bases for J; bases not matched to a gene: 14. Per the germline V gene, CDR1 is MNHEY and CDR2 is SVGAGI. The DNA for the CDR3 is TGTGCCAGCAGTTATGGGACAGGAGCCATTCGGGGGGGCTACACCTTC. Translation gives CASSYGTGAIRGGYTF.

The chain links TRBV10-2 to TRBJ2-5; 9 nucleotides align to TRBD1. CDR3 length: 15 residues. The trim removed 6 bases at V and 2 bases at J, leaving 7 bases unmatched. The germline CDR1 and CDR2 sequences are WSHSY and SAAADI. CDR3 in DNA: TGCGCCAGCAGCTTCCCGGGACAGGGACAAGAGACCCAGTACTTC. Translation: CASSFPGQGQETQYF.

The gene calls are TRBV15 and TRBJ2-2; D possibly corresponds to TRBD2 (6 bases). Per germline, CDR1 LNHNV and CDR2 YYDKDF (reference sequence). There are 15 residues in the CDR3. Trimming shortened V by 5 bases and J by 6 bases, and 16 bases separated the two germline ends. The CDR3 sequence: CATSRVGRWAGELFF. CDR3 nucleotide sequence: TGTGCCACCAGCCGCGTGGGGAGGTGGGCCGGGGAGCTGTTTTTT.

This sequence joins TRBV2 and TRBJ1-1; tentative D call: TRBD1 (5 bases). V was pared by 3 bases and J by 8 bases, with 19 bases between. Germline CDR1 reads SNHLY; CDR2 reads FYNNEI. The CDR3 runs 15 residues. CDR3 sequence: CASSEALLVGGEAFF. CDR3 coding DNA: TGTGCCAGCAGTGAGGCTCTATTGGTCGGGGGGGAAGCTTTCTTT.

This clone was observed a handful of times. This chain uses TRBV4-1 with TRBJ2-1; 10 positions agree with TRBD2. This CDR3 is built from 15 residues. Germline CDR1 and CDR2: MGHRA and YSYEKL. Trimming removed 1 base from V and 6 bases from J; junction bases left unmatched: 3. CDR3 DNA sequence: TGCGCCAGCAGCCAAGCTAGCGGGAGCATCAATGAGCAGTTCTTC. Amino acid sequence: CASSQASGSINEQFF.

The J gene is TRBJ1-5, the V gene TRBV28; possible D gene TRBD1, 6 bases. The CDR3 spans 15 residues. Trimming removed 7 bases from V and 4 bases from J, with 17 bases in between. The V gene's germline CDR1 is MDHEN and CDR2 SYDVKM. CDR3 sequence: CASTAGGGQNQPQHF. DNA for the CDR3: TGTGCCAGCACCGCGGGGGGGGGCCAGAATCAGCCCCAGCATTTT. Together with reference TRBV28 and TRBJ1-5, the CDR3 gives the full variable domain: DVKVTQSSRYLVKRTGEKVFLECVQDMDHENMFWYRQDPGLGLRLIYFSYDVKMKEKGDIPEGYSVSREKKERFSLILESASTNQTSMYLCASTAGGGQNQPQHFGDGTRLSIL.

This clone appeared a few times. CDR3 nucleotide sequence: TGTGCCAGCAGTTTATCCGGGGGTGGCGATGAGCAGTTCTTC. Protein sequence: CASSLSGGGDEQFF. V gene TRBV27 combines with J gene TRBJ2-1; D might be TRBD2 (6 bases). The V and J ends lost 0 bases and 8 bases respectively, with 11 bases between them. Germline values: CDR1 MNHEY, CDR2 SMNVEV (reference sequence). The CDR3 runs 14 residues.

The V call is TRBV2, the J call TRBJ1-4; 12 positions match TRBD1. This CDR3 comprises 15 residues. Germline CDR1 and CDR2: SNHLY and FYNNEI. The ends lost 8 bases at V and 8 bases at J; junction bases unmatched: 9. The CDR3 DNA follows: TGTGCCAGCCGGGGACAGGGGGCTCCAGGGGAAAAACTGTTTTTT. It translates to CASRGQGAPGEKLFF.

The chain couples TRBV28 to TRBJ1-1; 8 nucleotides agree with TRBD1. CDR3 length equals 14 residues. Germline CDR1 reads MDHEN; CDR2 reads SYDVKM. Trimming removed 5 bases from V and 1 base from J; junction bases left unmatched: 3. CDR3 loop: CASSPDRGNTEAFF. The CDR3 DNA reads as TGTGCCAGCAGTCCCGACAGGGGGAACACTGAAGCTTTCTTT.